Each of the 30 T cell receptor beta chains below was sequenced from the same sample in a study of CD4+ T cells in melanoma. Sequencing was performed with immunoSEQ multiplex PCR; in TCRdb, only in-frame clones are kept and a portion is missing. The table has 52,000 or so clones, 60% to 75% seen once. Sample: tumor tissue. The receptors were gathered from a human donor with melanoma.

V usage is TRBV28 and J usage is TRBJ1-3; D may be TRBD1 (5 bases). The CDR3 consists of 19 residues. Trimming pared 3 bases from V and 3 bases from J, leaving 24 bases between. In germline, CDR1 is MDHEN, CDR2 SYDVKM. CDR3 sequence (DNA): TGTGCCAGCAGTTTGTTTTCATTTGACGGGGGTTCGATTGGAAACACCATATATTTT. It specifies CASSLFSFDGGSIGNTIYF.

The rearrangement uses TRBV27 and TRBJ2-7; D assignment may be TRBD1 or TRBD2 (5 bases each). The germline V and J ends were trimmed by 0 bases and 2 bases, with 11 bases remaining between them. The CDR3 spans 15 residues. Per the germline V gene, CDR1 is MNHEY and CDR2 is SMNVEV (reference sequence). The CDR3 sequence is CASSLSTGAAYEQYF. DNA of the CDR3: TGTGCCAGCAGTTTATCTACCGGGGCGGCCTACGAGCAGTACTTC.

The chain links TRBV7-2 to TRBJ2-7; weak D call: TRBD2 (7 bases). V was clipped by 3 bases and J by 3 bases, with 15 bases between them. The CDR3 contains 15 residues. The germline gives CDR1 SGHTA, CDR2 FQGNSA. CDR3 region: CASSLGGGARYEQYF. The CDR3 DNA reads TGTGCCAGCAGCTTGGGAGGGGGGGCCCGCTACGAGCAGTACTTC.

This clone was seen a few times. Here the CDR3 reads CASRDTVNTEAFF. In DNA form, the CDR3 reads TGTGCCAGCAGGGACACGGTGAACACTGAAGCTTTCTTT. J is TRBJ1-1 and V is TRBV25-1, with D perhaps TRBD1 (5 bases). The V end was cut by 6 bases, the J end by 0 bases, with 8 bases between. CDR3 length equals 13 residues. Germline CDR1 and CDR2: MGHDK and SYGVNS.

The chain joins TRBV9 to TRBJ1-3; 7 bases map to TRBD1. CDR3 length: 14 residues. Germline lookup yields CDR1 SGDLS and CDR2 YYNGEE. V dropped 1 base and J dropped 3; count of bases not matched to a gene: 1. CDR3 coding DNA: TGTGCCAGCAGCGTAACAGGGGTTGGAAACACCATATATTTT. It codes for CASSVTGVGNTIYF.

The chain has TRBV4-1 and TRBJ2-7; no definite D call. V gave up 0 bases and J gave up 1 base, with 10 bases separating them. Germline V gene data show CDR1 as MGHRA and CDR2 as YSYEKL. This CDR3 is 15 amino acids long. This chain's CDR3 is CASSQDVIQSYEQYF. DNA of the CDR3: TGCGCCAGCAGCCAAGATGTAATTCAATCCTACGAGCAGTACTTC.

The CDR3 protein is CASSQGPFEGSGANVLTF. The CDR3 nucleotides read TGTGCCAGCAGCCAAGGACCCTTCGAGGGGTCTGGGGCCAACGTCCTGACTTTC. J is TRBJ2-6 and V is TRBV14; either TRBD1 or TRBD2 may fit D (5 bases each). V dropped 1 base and J dropped 1 base, with 14 bases sitting between them. CDR1 is SGHDN, CDR2 FVKESK, per germline. There are 18 residues in the CDR3.

The V gene is TRBV2, the J gene TRBJ2-7; perhaps TRBD1 as D (5 bases). The V and J ends lost 8 bases and 4 bases respectively, with 12 bases between them. The CDR3 runs 12 residues. Germline assignment: CDR1 SNHLY and CDR2 FYNNEI. CDR3 sequence: CASSRDGYEQYF. For the CDR3, the DNA is TGTGCCAGCTCCAGGGATGGGTACGAGCAGTACTTC.

The chain uses TRBV4-1 and TRBJ2-7; 8 bases align to TRBD1. Trimming removed 1 base from V and 3 bases from J; junction bases left unmatched: 5. Germline assignment: CDR1 MGHRA and CDR2 YSYEKL. The CDR3 extends over 15 amino acids. CDR3 region: CASSQVYGQGYEQYF. The CDR3 DNA sequence: TGCGCCAGCAGCCAAGTGTACGGACAGGGCTACGAGCAGTACTTC.

The gene calls are TRBV21-1 and TRBJ1-1; the D call TRBD1 from the table was never checked on the DNA. TRBV21-1 is a recognized pseudogene. CDR3 length: 18 amino acids. The CDR3 loop is CASSEAQTGGFTNTEAFF. The CDR3 DNA sequence: TGTGCCAGCAGCGAAGCCCAGACAGGGGGCTTTACGAACACTGAAGCTTTCTTT.

The chain combines TRBV6-1 with TRBJ1-1; D unresolved. Germline assignment: CDR1 MNHNS and CDR2 SASEGT. V lost 2 bases, J lost 9 bases, and 7 bases lay in between. The CDR3 loop spans 11 amino acids. Written as DNA, the CDR3 is TGTGCCAGCAGTGAACAGGAAAAAGCTTTCTTT. Amino acids: CASSEQEKAFF.

The rearrangement uses TRBV30 and TRBJ1-5, with TRBD1 as a possible D gene (5 bases). Looked up from germline, CDR1 is GTSNPN and CDR2 is SVGIG (reference sequence). Between the trimmed V and J ends, which lost 5 bases and 9 bases, there was a span of 20 bases. The CDR3 contains 14 residues. In nucleotides, the CDR3 is TGTGCCTGGGGCCGGCGGGGGGACGGTTGGCCCCAGCATTTT. Translating gives CAWGRRGDGWPQHF.

A single count supports this clone. The chain links TRBV10-3 to TRBJ2-7; 7 positions agree with TRBD2. CDR3 length: 17 amino acids. V dropped 0 bases and J dropped 4; count of bases not matched to a gene: 12. CDR1 ENHRY and CDR2 SYGVKD come from the germline V gene. Here the CDR3 reads CAISESWIAGPGYEQYF. For the CDR3, the DNA is TGTGCCATCAGTGAGTCGTGGATAGCGGGTCCAGGTTACGAGCAGTACTTC.

The V gene is TRBV9, the J gene TRBJ2-5; TRBD1 aligns across 8 bases. CDR1 is SGDLS and CDR2 is YYNGEE in the germline V gene. This CDR3 comprises 13 residues. Trimming removed 4 bases from V and 4 bases from J; junction bases left unmatched: 3. The CDR3 is CASSRTGLETQYF. In DNA form, the CDR3 reads TGTGCCAGCAGCCGGACAGGGCTAGAGACCCAGTACTTC.

This chain links TRBV29-1 with TRBJ2-2, with TRBD1 matching over 9 bases. CDR1 is SQVTM, CDR2 ANQGSEA, per germline. The trim removed 4 bases at V and 1 base at J, leaving 10 bases unmatched. The CDR3 is 17 amino acids. The CDR3, as DNA: TGCAGCGTTGCAAAACAGGGGGCCTGGGGGAACACCGGGGAGCTGTTTTTT. This gives the protein CSVAKQGAWGNTGELFF.

This chain joins TRBV6-1 and TRBJ1-6; TRBD1 might be the D (5 bases). Germline CDR1 reads MNHNS; CDR2 reads SASEGT. The CDR3 loop spans 15 amino acids. V was shortened by 4 bases and J by 9 bases, with 16 bases between the two germline ends. This CDR3 reads CASSVSTEYPSPLHF. CDR3 sequence (DNA): TGTGCCAGCAGTGTGTCGACAGAATATCCTTCACCCCTCCACTTT.

The genes are TRBV11-2 and TRBJ2-7, with 11 positions matching TRBD1. CDR3 length: 15 residues. Unmatched junction bases numbered 3, after V lost 3 bases and J lost 2 bases. Germline lookup yields CDR1 SGHAT and CDR2 FQNNGV. The CDR3 DNA is TGTGCCAGCAGCTTTCCGGGACAGGGGGCCTACGAGCAGTACTTC. Amino acid sequence: CASSFPGQGAYEQYF.

V and J are TRBV9 and TRBJ2-1, with D perhaps TRBD2 (5 bases). Per the germline V gene, CDR1 is SGDLS and CDR2 is YYNGEE. The CDR3 contains 14 residues. V was shortened by 3 bases and J by 8 bases, with 15 bases between the two germline ends. CDR3 nucleotides: TGTGCCAGCAGCGATCGGACTTCCTGGGATGAGCAGTTCTTC. Translation: CASSDRTSWDEQFF.

In this sample, this clone turned up a few times. The rearrangement uses TRBV14 and TRBJ2-2, with 10 bases lining up with TRBD1. Trimming took 4 bases from V and 7 from J; bases not matched to a gene: 6. The CDR3 runs to 15 residues. Per the germline V gene, CDR1 is SGHDN and CDR2 is FVKESK. The CDR3: CASSLQTGGIGELFF. In DNA form, the CDR3 reads TGTGCCAGCAGCCTACAGACAGGGGGCATCGGGGAGCTGTTTTTT.

The V call is TRBV6-5, the J call TRBJ2-2, with a tentative D call TRBD1 (6 bases). Germline loops: CDR1 MNHEY, CDR2 SVGAGI. Trimming removed 6 bases from V and 1 base from J, with 9 bases in between. The CDR3 is 14 residues long. The DNA for the CDR3 is TGTGCCAGCAGGAGACAGGTGAACACCGGGGAGCTGTTTTTT. Protein product: CASRRQVNTGELFF.

The chain recombines TRBV7-9 with TRBJ1-1; D unclear. Germline V gene data show CDR1 as SEHNR and CDR2 as FQNEAQ (reference sequence). The CDR3 is 13 amino acids. Trimming removed 1 base at V and 4 bases at J, with 7 bases between. The CDR3 protein is CASSLGGSTEAFF. The CDR3 DNA reads TGTGCCAGCAGCTTAGGGGGTAGCACTGAAGCTTTCTTT. Filled out from reference TRBV7-9 and TRBJ1-1, the complete variable domain reads DTGVSQNPRHKITKRGQNVTFRCDPISEHNRLYWYRQTLGQGPEFLTYFQNEAQLEKSRLLSDRFSAERPKGSFSTLEIQRTEQGDSAMYLCASSLGGSTEAFFGQGTRLTVV.

This chain connects TRBV6-5 to TRBJ2-7; 7 bases map to TRBD1. CDR1 is MNHEY and CDR2 is SVGAGI in the germline V gene. V lost 8 bases, J lost 3 bases, and 7 bases stayed unmatched. CDR3 size: 13 residues. CDR3 sequence reads: CASGQGEFYEQYF. The CDR3 DNA reads as TGTGCCAGCGGGCAGGGGGAGTTCTACGAGCAGTACTTC.

The chain couples TRBV11-3 to TRBJ2-1; D gene ambiguous. Germline CDR1 and CDR2: SGHNT and YENEEA. Between the trimmed V and J ends, which lost 0 bases and 4 bases, there was a span of 10 bases. The CDR3 is made up of 15 amino acids. The CDR3: CASSLDGEAYNEQFF. CDR3 sequence (DNA): TGTGCCAGCAGCTTAGATGGAGAAGCTTACAATGAGCAGTTCTTC.

The CDR3 is CASSLRRIGTAHNSPLHF. In DNA form, the CDR3 reads TGTGCCAGCAGTTTACGGCGGATCGGGACAGCTCATAATTCACCCCTCCACTTT. This chain links TRBV27 with TRBJ1-6; TRBD1 agrees at 7 bases. Looked up from germline, CDR1 is MNHEY and CDR2 is SMNVEV (reference sequence). The CDR3 is 18 amino acids. J lost 5 bases, V lost 2 bases, and 12 bases had no gene match.

This chain uses TRBV4-1 with TRBJ1-5, with D unclear. The CDR3 covers 15 residues. Germline V CDR1 and CDR2: MGHRA, YSYEKL. Trimming left V 0 bases short and J 4 bases short, with 10 bases between. The CDR3 DNA sequence: TGCGCCAGCAGCCAAGATAGCCGTGAGAATCAGCCCCAGCATTTT. Translated, it gives CASSQDSRENQPQHF.

CDR3 amino acids: CASSPGTDYGYTF. The CDR3 DNA reads TGTGCCAGCTCTCCCGGGACAGACTATGGCTACACCTTC. This sequence joins TRBV18 and TRBJ1-2; 7 bases are shared with TRBD1. Per germline, CDR1 KGHSH and CDR2 LQKENI. The ends lost 6 bases at V and 3 bases at J; junction bases unmatched: 4. This CDR3 contains 13 residues.

This clone was counted a few times. This rearrangement joins TRBV10-3 to TRBJ1-6; possibly TRBD1 for D (5 bases). The CDR3 runs to 16 residues. CDR1 and CDR2 (germline): ENHRY, SYGVKD. V was cut by 3 bases and J by 7 bases, with 16 bases left in between. The CDR3 sequence is CAISELGPEENSPLHF. CDR3 nucleotides: TGTGCCATCAGTGAACTGGGGCCGGAGGAAAATTCACCCCTCCACTTT.

The chain is built from TRBV5-6 and TRBJ2-2; 7 bases agree with TRBD1. With V trimmed by 4 bases and J by 5 bases, 8 bases remained unmatched. CDR3 length: 15 residues. Germline loops: CDR1 SGHDT, CDR2 YYEEEE. Written as DNA, the CDR3 is TGTGCCAGCAGCCGCAAGGGGGCTTGGACCGGGGAGCTGTTTTTT. It specifies CASSRKGAWTGELFF.

The chain has TRBV5-1 and TRBJ2-7; perhaps TRBD2 as D (6 bases). V was trimmed by 0 bases and J by 1 base, leaving 8 bases between them. Germline CDR1 SGHRS, CDR2 YFSETQ. The CDR3 contains 14 residues. The CDR3 nucleotides are TGCGCCAGCAGCTTGGATGGGGGGTCCTACGAGCAGTACTTC. It yields the protein CASSLDGGSYEQYF.

In its sample, this clone was seen many times. The rearrangement uses TRBV7-2 and TRBJ2-5; D may be TRBD1 or TRBD2 (5 bases each). Deletions cut 1 base from V and 5 bases from J, with 8 bases between. Germline V gene data show CDR1 as SGHTA and CDR2 as FQGNSA. CDR3 length: 13 residues. The CDR3 DNA sequence: TGTGCCAGCAGCTTAGAAGGGGACGAGACCCAGTACTTC. Its protein product is CASSLEGDETQYF.